One and the same sample provided the 5 T cell receptor beta chains below, sequenced in a study of T cell changes during pregnancy in multiple sclerosis. Clones were sequenced by immunoSEQ multiplex PCR, and TCRdb holds only the in-frame ones, with some missing. This table holds about 44,000 clones, 90% to 97% found once. The sample here was peripheral blood, taken in the second trimester of pregnancy. The source is a female donor with multiple sclerosis, enrolled in a pregnancy study.

The V gene is TRBV2, the J gene TRBJ2-2; the D gene is possibly TRBD2 (6 bases). Germline V CDR1 and CDR2: SNHLY, FYNNEI. V was cut by 1 base and J by 2 bases, with 11 bases left in between. The CDR3 covers 16 residues. The CDR3 is CASSEVNGGNTGELFF. The DNA for the CDR3 is TGTGCCAGCAGTGAAGTTAACGGGGGAAACACCGGGGAGCTGTTTTTT.

V and J are TRBV7-7 and TRBJ1-4; no clear D gene. This CDR3 has 17 residues. Per the germline V gene, CDR1 is SSHAT and CDR2 is FNYEAQ (reference sequence). V was clipped by 2 bases and J by 0 bases, with 13 bases between them. The CDR3 coding sequence is TGTGCCAGCAGCTTAAGAGGACTCCAAACAACTAATGAAAAACTGTTTTTT. Amino acid sequence: CASSLRGLQTTNEKLFF.

This rearrangement joins TRBV5-4 to TRBJ2-1, with TRBD2 identical over 11 bases. Trimming cost V 4 bases and J 6 bases; bases outside gene matches: 6. Germline CDR1 and CDR2: SGHNT and YYREEE (reference sequence). The CDR3 totals 15 residues. The chain's CDR3 is CASSPQLAGVNEQFF. The DNA of the CDR3 is TGTGCCAGCAGCCCCCAACTAGCGGGGGTCAATGAGCAGTTCTTC.

The chain employs TRBV15 and TRBJ1-1; the D gene is possibly TRBD1 (6 bases). Trimming pared 5 bases from V and 0 bases from J, leaving 22 bases between. Germline V lookup: CDR1 LNHNV, CDR2 YYDKDF (reference sequence). The CDR3 is 18 amino acids. The CDR3 loop reads CATSPTITGTRMNTEAFF. For the CDR3, the DNA is TGTGCCACCAGCCCTACGATCACAGGGACAAGGATGAACACTGAAGCTTTCTTT.

The chain carries TRBV7-3 and TRBJ2-2; D call uncertain. Trimming shortened V by 1 base and J by 4 bases, and 10 bases separated the two germline ends. Germline loops: CDR1 SGHTA, CDR2 FQGTGA. This CDR3 contains 15 residues. This CDR3 is CASSLNPVFTGELFF. CDR3 in DNA: TGTGCCAGCAGCTTAAATCCAGTATTCACCGGGGAGCTGTTTTTT.